These 30 T cell receptor beta chains originate from one sample sequenced in a study of T cell repertoires in urothelial bladder cancer. TCRdb's copy holds only in-frame clones and misses some; the assay was immunoSEQ multiplex PCR. Among around 11,000 clones, approximately 70% were seen once, and the ten largest hold less than 9%. Sequenced input: tumor-infiltrating cells from bladder cancer. The receptors stem from a human donor with a benign inflammatory bladder lesion.

This clone occurred once. V and J are TRBV7-3 and TRBJ2-5; 10 positions match TRBD2. V gave up 5 bases and J gave up 4 bases; unmatched junction bases: 10. Germline V lookup: CDR1 SGHTA, CDR2 FQGTGA. This CDR3 has 16 residues. The CDR3 DNA sequence: TGTGCCAGCAGCCCCTCCTCACTAGCGGGGTTAGAGACCCAGTACTTC. Translated: CASSPSSLAGLETQYF. Complete variable domain (other parts from reference TRBV7-3 and TRBJ2-5): GAGVSQTPSNKVTEKGKYVELRCDPISGHTALYWYRQSLGQGPEFLIYFQGTGAADDSGLPNDRFFAVRPEGSVSTLKIQRTERGDSAVYLCASSPSSLAGLETQYFGPGTRLLVL.

This chain connects TRBV5-4 to TRBJ1-3; the match to TRBD1 covers 7 bases. The CDR3 sequence is 16 residues long. Looked up from germline, CDR1 is SGHNT and CDR2 is YYREEE (reference sequence). Losses at the gene ends were 2 bases for V and 2 bases for J; bases not matched to a gene: 7. CDR3 amino acids: CASSFSLTGPGNTIYF. CDR3 bases: TGTGCCAGCAGCTTTTCCCTGACAGGGCCTGGAAACACCATATATTTT.

The J gene is TRBJ2-7, the V gene TRBV27; 8 bases are a match to TRBD1. From germline, CDR1 is MNHEY and CDR2 SMNVEV (reference sequence). The CDR3 length is 14 residues. The V gene end was trimmed by 10 bases and the J gene end by 5 bases; junction bases not matched to a gene: 13. The CDR3 bases are TGTGCCAACAAAATACTGGACAGGGCCCACGAGCAGTACTTC. Translated, it gives CANKILDRAHEQYF.

This rearrangement joins TRBV11-2 to TRBJ2-1; D is unclear. V gave up 6 bases and J gave up 3 bases, with 12 bases separating them. The CDR3 totals 14 residues. Germline assignment: CDR1 SGHAT and CDR2 FQNNGV. CDR3 loop: CASSKTRLYNEQFF. For the CDR3, the DNA is TGTGCCAGCAGTAAAACGCGGCTCTACAATGAGCAGTTCTTC.

CDR3 protein: CASTPRAGGYEQYF. The CDR3 region has the DNA TGTGCCAGCACCCCCCGGGCAGGGGGTTACGAGCAGTACTTC. The chain joins TRBV27 to TRBJ2-7; TRBD1 matches 7 bases. The junction had 10 bases not matched to a gene; V was cut back by 7 bases and J by 4 bases. The CDR3 length is 14 residues. Germline CDR1 is MNHEY and CDR2 is SMNVEV (reference sequence).

The rearrangement joins TRBV7-9 to TRBJ1-2; 7 bases fit TRBD1. The CDR3 sequence is 14 residues long. From germline, CDR1 is SEHNR and CDR2 FQNEAQ (reference sequence). J gave up 3 bases and V 1 base, and 2 bases lay outside the gene matches. CDR3 amino acids: CASSLDRGDYGYTF. As DNA, the CDR3 is TGTGCCAGCAGCTTAGACAGGGGAGACTATGGCTACACCTTC.

The chain joins TRBV11-3 to TRBJ2-1; 9 positions match TRBD1. The germline V gene has CDR1 SGHNT and CDR2 YENEEA. The V and J ends lost 5 bases and 7 bases, in that order; junction bases with no gene match: 9. The length of the CDR3 is 15 residues. This chain's CDR3 is CASSIARGQGNEQFF. CDR3 bases: TGTGCCAGCAGCATAGCGCGCGGACAGGGGAATGAGCAGTTCTTC.

The gene calls are TRBV29-1 and TRBJ2-7; the match to TRBD2 covers 14 bases. Germline V CDR1 and CDR2: SQVTM, ANQGSEA. The V gene end was trimmed by 0 bases and the J gene end by 7 bases; junction bases not matched to a gene: 8. The CDR3 contains 16 residues. The CDR3 loop reads CSVEEGGTSGGGEQYF. The CDR3 DNA sequence: TGCAGCGTTGAAGAGGGAGGGACTAGCGGGGGAGGGGAGCAGTACTTC.

The V and J genes are TRBV9 and TRBJ2-2; D not certain. Germline CDR1 reads SGDLS; CDR2 reads YYNGEE. This CDR3 region has 12 residues. V lost 4 bases and J lost 6, with 7 bases in between. The CDR3 loop is CASSTTPGELFF. As DNA, the CDR3 is TGTGCCAGCAGCACAACCCCCGGGGAGCTGTTTTTT.

CDR3 coding DNA: TGTGCCAGCAGCTATAATCGTCGGACCTACAATGAGCAGTTCTTC. Its translation: CASSYNRRTYNEQFF. The rearrangement links TRBV6-5 to TRBJ2-1; D remains ambiguous. This CDR3 has 15 amino acids. Germline lookup yields CDR1 MNHEY and CDR2 SVGAGI. The V end was cut by 6 bases, the J end by 2 bases, with 14 bases between.

The V call is TRBV28, the J call TRBJ1-2; D is ambiguous. Germline V CDR1 and CDR2: MDHEN, SYDVKM. This CDR3 has 11 amino acids. The V gene lost 5 bases and the J gene lost 5 bases, with 6 bases spanning the gap. CDR3 sequence: CASSVYYGYTF. As DNA, the CDR3 is TGTGCCAGCAGTGTTTATTATGGCTACACCTTC.

This clone was detected only once. The V call is TRBV27, the J call TRBJ1-4; D gene uncertain. CDR1 is MNHEY, CDR2 SMNVEV, per germline (reference sequence). Trimming removed 3 bases at V and 6 bases at J, with 11 bases between. The CDR3 runs to 14 residues. The CDR3 DNA follows: TGTGCCAGCAGTTTCCGCGGCAGTCATGAAAAACTGTTTTTT. It codes for CASSFRGSHEKLFF.

The chain is built from TRBV18 and TRBJ1-1; TRBD1 might be the D (5 bases). Germline CDR1 reads KGHSH; CDR2 reads LQKENI. Trimming removed 3 bases at V and 4 bases at J, with 12 bases between. The CDR3 has 14 residues. CDR3 in DNA: TGTGCCAGCTCACCCGGGACCCAGGGCACTGAAGCTTTCTTT. Amino acids: CASSPGTQGTEAFF.

In its sample, this clone ranks as medium-sized. The chain joins TRBV6-6 to TRBJ2-7; D is perhaps TRBD1 (6 bases). Trimming removed 0 bases from V and 4 bases from J, with 13 bases in between. The germline V gene has CDR1 MNHNY and CDR2 SVGAGI (reference sequence). The CDR3 totals 15 residues. The CDR3 spells CASSYSMGAVYEQYF. Written as DNA, the CDR3 is TGTGCCAGCAGTTACTCGATGGGGGCAGTTTACGAGCAGTACTTC.

The gene calls are TRBV6-1 and TRBJ2-1; no clear D gene. This CDR3 contains 13 residues. With 7 bases removed from V and 4 bases from J, the gap between germline ends came to 11 bases. Germline lookup yields CDR1 MNHNS and CDR2 SASEGT. The CDR3 DNA is TGTGCCAGCACCAAAAGGGCTTACAATGAGCAGTTCTTC. This translates into CASTKRAYNEQFF.

This sequence joins TRBV6-1 and TRBJ1-5; the match to TRBD1 covers 9 bases. Germline loops: CDR1 MNHNS, CDR2 SASEGT. The CDR3 runs to 14 residues. The ends lost 6 bases at V and 7 bases at J; junction bases unmatched: 7. The CDR3 reads CASSRGQGMQPQHF. CDR3 DNA sequence: TGTGCCAGCAGCCGCGGACAGGGGATGCAGCCCCAGCATTTT.

The gene calls are TRBV7-8 and TRBJ2-2; D is possibly TRBD2 (5 bases). V was cut by 7 bases and J by 3 bases, with 9 bases left in between. The germline V gene encodes CDR1 SGHVS and CDR2 FQNEAQ. The CDR3 length is 13 residues. CDR3: CASTGVYTGELFF. As DNA, the CDR3 is TGTGCCAGCACCGGGGTATACACCGGGGAGCTGTTTTTT. Filled out from reference TRBV7-8 and TRBJ2-2, the complete variable domain reads GAGVSQSPRYKVAKRGQDVALRCDPISGHVSLFWYQQALGQGPEFLTYFQNEAQLDKSGLPSDRFFAERPEGSVSTLKIQRTQQEDSAVYLCASTGVYTGELFFGEGSRLTVL.

CDR3 DNA sequence: TGTGCCAGCAGTCCGAGACTAGCGGGGGGGGCTGATACGCAGTATTTT. It translates to CASSPRLAGGADTQYF. The V and J genes are TRBV7-9 and TRBJ2-3, with 14 bases fitting TRBD2. CDR1 is SEHNR and CDR2 is FQNEAQ in the germline V gene (reference sequence). After removal of 6 bases from V and 6 bases from J, the junction contained 8 bases not matched to a gene. The CDR3 covers 16 residues.

The J gene is TRBJ1-1, the V gene TRBV29-1; unclear D gene. The CDR3 runs 13 residues. CDR1 is SQVTM and CDR2 is ANQGSEA in the germline V gene. Trimming pared 8 bases from V and 3 bases from J, leaving 16 bases between. In nucleotides, the CDR3 is TGCAGCCTCCGCGGCCCTGGGGACACTGAAGCTTTCTTT. Encoded protein: CSLRGPGDTEAFF.

The genes are TRBV7-3 and TRBJ2-6, with 8 bases that match TRBD2. CDR3 length equals 18 residues. Germline values: CDR1 SGHTA, CDR2 FQGTGA. Trimming cost V 3 bases and J 0 bases; bases outside gene matches: 7. The CDR3 region has the DNA TGTGCCAGCAGCTTTTTTGGAGCGGGGGTCTCTGGGGCCAACGTCCTGACTTTC. The encoded protein is CASSFFGAGVSGANVLTF.

The chain is built from TRBV20-1 and TRBJ1-4; tentatively, D is TRBD1 (5 bases). Germline values: CDR1 DFQATT, CDR2 SNEGSKA (reference sequence). V was shortened by 6 bases and J by 17 bases, with 19 bases between the two germline ends. The CDR3 spans 11 residues. DNA of the CDR3: TGCAGTGCCGACCTCGAGGGGCAGCCCTTTTTT. Protein: CSADLEGQPFF.

In regard to this clone: An end of the junction does not agree with germline; a read error may underlie this. The V and J genes are TRBV5-6 and TRBJ1-2, with a weak D call TRBD1 (6 bases). The CDR3 runs 17 residues. CDR1 is SGHDT and CDR2 is YYEEEE in the germline V gene. The CDR3 here is CASGLEAGAQINYGYTF. The CDR3 DNA is TGTGCCAGCGGCTTGGAGGCGGGGGCCCAAATCAACTATGGCTACACCTTC.

V and J are TRBV5-1 and TRBJ2-2; no firm D call. V was cut by 1 base and J by 5 bases, with 9 bases left in between. The CDR3 is 14 residues long. The V gene's germline CDR1 is SGHRS and CDR2 YFSETQ. The CDR3 DNA follows: TGCGCCAGCAGCTTGCCGGCAAGAACCGGGGAGCTGTTTTTT. It specifies CASSLPARTGELFF.

This clone was seen only a few times. This chain joins TRBV7-6 and TRBJ1-6; D may be TRBD1 (5 bases). Trimming removed 2 bases at V and 8 bases at J, with 13 bases between. Germline V CDR1 and CDR2: SGHVS, FNYEAQ. There are 15 residues in the CDR3. In DNA form, the CDR3 reads TGTGCCAGCAGCTTAAGTATCGGGGCGGATTCACCCCTCCACTTT. Protein: CASSLSIGADSPLHF.

The rearrangement links TRBV5-1 to TRBJ2-5, with 9 bases matching TRBD1. The CDR3 runs to 13 residues. Germline loops: CDR1 SGHRS, CDR2 YFSETQ. The V and J ends lost 3 bases and 3 bases, in that order; junction bases with no gene match: 0. The CDR3 coding sequence is TGCGCCAGCAGCTGGACAGGGGAAGAGACCCAGTACTTC. Encoded protein: CASSWTGEETQYF.

The chain couples TRBV5-6 to TRBJ1-6, with D possibly TRBD1 on 5 matching bases. CDR1 is SGHDT and CDR2 is YYEEEE in the germline V gene. CDR3 length equals 16 residues. V lost 1 base, J lost 6 bases, and 14 bases lay in between. In DNA, the CDR3 is TGTGCCAGCAGCTTGAGGGCGGGACTTTTTAATTCACCCCTCCACTTT. Encoded protein: CASSLRAGLFNSPLHF.

The chain uses TRBV2 and TRBJ1-1, with 10 bases matching TRBD1. V gave up 5 bases and J gave up 4 bases; unmatched junction bases: 4. The CDR3 covers 14 residues. Germline loops: CDR1 SNHLY, CDR2 FYNNEI. CDR3 nucleotides: TGTGCCAGCAGTCGACAGGGGGCGTCCACTGAAGCTTTCTTT. Translation gives CASSRQGASTEAFF.

The V call is TRBV6-1, the J call TRBJ1-5; no definite D call. Trimming stripped 9 bases from V and 4 bases from J, with 7 bases between. Germline assignment: CDR1 MNHNS and CDR2 SASEGT. This CDR3 contains 11 residues. The CDR3 sequence is CASGRNQPQHF. CDR3 sequence (DNA): TGTGCCAGTGGGAGGAATCAGCCCCAGCATTTT.

V and J are TRBV5-6 and TRBJ2-7; TRBD1 matches 7 bases. The V and J ends lost 0 bases and 4 bases, in that order; junction bases with no gene match: 4. This CDR3 has 14 residues. CDR1 is SGHDT, CDR2 YYEEEE, per germline. The CDR3 loop reads CASSLGQGYYEQYF. The CDR3 nucleotides read TGTGCCAGCAGCTTGGGACAGGGTTATTACGAGCAGTACTTC.

CDR3 region: CASSMGGPPATEAFF. The CDR3 DNA follows: TGTGCCAGTAGTATGGGAGGACCGCCAGCCACTGAAGCTTTCTTT. The rearrangement joins TRBV19 to TRBJ1-1; D is ambiguous. This CDR3 is 15 amino acids long. Trimming pared 3 bases from V and 4 bases from J, leaving 15 bases between. Germline V gene data show CDR1 as LNHDA and CDR2 as SQIVND (reference sequence).